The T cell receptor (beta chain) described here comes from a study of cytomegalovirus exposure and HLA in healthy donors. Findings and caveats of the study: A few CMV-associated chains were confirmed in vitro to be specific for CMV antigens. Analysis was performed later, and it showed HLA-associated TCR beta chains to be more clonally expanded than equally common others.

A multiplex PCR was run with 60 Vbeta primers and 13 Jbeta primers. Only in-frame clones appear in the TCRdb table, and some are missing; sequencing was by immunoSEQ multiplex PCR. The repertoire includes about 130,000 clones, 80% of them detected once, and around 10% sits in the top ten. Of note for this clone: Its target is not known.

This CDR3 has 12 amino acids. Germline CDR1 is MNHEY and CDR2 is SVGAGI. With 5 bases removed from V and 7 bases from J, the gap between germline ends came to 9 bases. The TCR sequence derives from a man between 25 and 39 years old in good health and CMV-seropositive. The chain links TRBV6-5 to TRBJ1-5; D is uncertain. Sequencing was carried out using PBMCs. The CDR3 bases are TGTGCCAGCAGTGAAGTTGGCCAGCCCCAGCATTTT. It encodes CASSEVGQPQHF.